The sequence of this TCR beta chain was determined in a study of blood T cell repertoires in COVID-19. In the study overall: Acute and convalescent COVID-19 specimens originated in the United States, Italy and Spain.

This clone was counted many times. V gave up 2 bases and J gave up 0 bases, with 12 bases separating them. This CDR3 has 15 amino acids. In germline, CDR1 is SGDLS, CDR2 YYNGEE. Data came from immunoSEQ multiplex PCR; TCRdb stores just in-frame clones and leaves some out. Found here are about 250,000 clones, 82% of them singletons; the top ten hold roughly 5.3%. Clinical histories supplied by participants themselves formed the basis of cohort assignment. The clonotype was recovered from a man aged 40-50 years who had been exposed to COVID-19. The specimen sequenced was PBMCs or T cells enriched from blood (not recorded which). The chain combines TRBV9 with TRBJ2-7; a possible D gene is TRBD2 (5 bases). Here the CDR3 DNA reads TGTGCCAGCAGCGTCCCCGAGGGCAGCTCCTACGAGCAGTACTTC. It is translated as CASSVPEGSSYEQYF.